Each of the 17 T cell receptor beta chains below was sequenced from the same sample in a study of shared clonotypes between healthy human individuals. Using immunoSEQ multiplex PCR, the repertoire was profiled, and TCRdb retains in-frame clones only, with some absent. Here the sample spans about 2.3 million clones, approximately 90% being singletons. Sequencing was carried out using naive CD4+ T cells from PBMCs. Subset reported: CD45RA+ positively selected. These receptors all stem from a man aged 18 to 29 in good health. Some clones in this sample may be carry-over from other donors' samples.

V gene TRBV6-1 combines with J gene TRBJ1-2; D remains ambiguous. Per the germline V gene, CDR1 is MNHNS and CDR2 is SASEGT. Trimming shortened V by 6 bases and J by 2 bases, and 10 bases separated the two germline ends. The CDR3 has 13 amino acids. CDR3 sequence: CASRQTSNYGYTF. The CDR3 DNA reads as TGTGCCAGCAGGCAGACATCCAACTATGGCTACACCTTC.

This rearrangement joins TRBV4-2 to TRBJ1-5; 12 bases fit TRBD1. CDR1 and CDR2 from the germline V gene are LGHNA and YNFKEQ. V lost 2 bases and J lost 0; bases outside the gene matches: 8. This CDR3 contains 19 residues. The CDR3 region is CASSQKTGTGGSSNQPQHF. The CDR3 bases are TGTGCCAGCAGCCAAAAAACCGGGACAGGGGGCAGTAGCAATCAGCCCCAGCATTTT.

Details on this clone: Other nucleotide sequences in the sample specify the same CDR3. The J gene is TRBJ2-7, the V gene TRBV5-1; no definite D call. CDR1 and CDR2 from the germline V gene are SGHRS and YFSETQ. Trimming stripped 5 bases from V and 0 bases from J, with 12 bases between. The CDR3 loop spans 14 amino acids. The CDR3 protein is CASSPLPSSYEQYF. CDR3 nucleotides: TGCGCCAGCAGTCCTCTACCCTCCTCCTACGAGCAGTACTTC.

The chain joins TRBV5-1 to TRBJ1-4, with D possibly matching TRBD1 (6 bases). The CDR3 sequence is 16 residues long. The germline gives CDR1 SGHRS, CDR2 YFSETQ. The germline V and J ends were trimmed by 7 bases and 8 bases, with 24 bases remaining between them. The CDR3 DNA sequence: TGCGCCAGCCGGCCGGGACTACAGGGAGTGGACGAAAAACTGTTTTTT. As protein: CASRPGLQGVDEKLFF.

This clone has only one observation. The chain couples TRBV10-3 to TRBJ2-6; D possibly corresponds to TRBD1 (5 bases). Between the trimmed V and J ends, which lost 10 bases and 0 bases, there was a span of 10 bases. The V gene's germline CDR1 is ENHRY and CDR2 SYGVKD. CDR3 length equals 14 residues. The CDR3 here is CASLDSSGANVLTF. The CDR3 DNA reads TGTGCCAGTTTAGACAGCTCTGGGGCCAACGTCCTGACTTTC.

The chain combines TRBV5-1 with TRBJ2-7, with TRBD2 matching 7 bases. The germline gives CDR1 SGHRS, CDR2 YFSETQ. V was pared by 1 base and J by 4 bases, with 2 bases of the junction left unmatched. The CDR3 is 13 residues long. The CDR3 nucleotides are TGCGCCAGCAGCTTGCCTAGCGGTTACGAGCAGTACTTC. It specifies CASSLPSGYEQYF. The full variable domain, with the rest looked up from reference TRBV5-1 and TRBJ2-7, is KAGVTQTPRYLIKTRGQQVTLSCSPISGHRSVSWYQQTPGQGLQFLFEYFSETQRNKGNFPGRFSGRQFSNSRSEMNVSTLELGDSALYLCASSLPSGYEQYFGPGTRLTVT.

The CDR3 reads CSVSKGDPTDTQYF. In nucleotides, the CDR3 is TGCAGCGTTTCGAAGGGGGACCCTACAGATACGCAGTATTTT. This chain uses TRBV29-1 with TRBJ2-3; D might be TRBD1 (6 bases). Germline V CDR1 and CDR2: SQVTM, ANQGSEA. V lost 5 bases and J 3 bases, leaving 15 bases between the germline ends. The CDR3 is made up of 14 amino acids.

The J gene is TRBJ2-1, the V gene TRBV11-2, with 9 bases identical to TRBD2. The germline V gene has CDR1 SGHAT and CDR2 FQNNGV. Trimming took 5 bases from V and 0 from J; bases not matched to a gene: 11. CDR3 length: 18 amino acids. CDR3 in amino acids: CASSPIRSSGSSYNEQFF. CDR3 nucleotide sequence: TGTGCCAGCAGCCCTATTAGAAGTAGCGGGAGCTCCTACAATGAGCAGTTCTTC. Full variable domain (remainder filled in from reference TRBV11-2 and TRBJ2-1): EAGVAQSPRYKIIEKRQSVAFWCNPISGHATLYWYQQILGQGPKLLIQFQNNGVVDDSQLPKDRFSAERLKGVDSTLKIQPAKLEDSAVYLCASSPIRSSGSSYNEQFFGPGTRLTVL.

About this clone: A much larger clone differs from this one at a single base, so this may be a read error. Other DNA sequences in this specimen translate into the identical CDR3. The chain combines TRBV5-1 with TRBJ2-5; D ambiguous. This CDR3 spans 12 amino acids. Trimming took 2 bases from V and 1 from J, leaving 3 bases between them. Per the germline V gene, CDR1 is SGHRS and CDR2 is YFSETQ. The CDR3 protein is CASSFAQETQYF. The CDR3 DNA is TGCGCCAGCAGCTTCGCCCAAGAGACCCAGTACTTC.

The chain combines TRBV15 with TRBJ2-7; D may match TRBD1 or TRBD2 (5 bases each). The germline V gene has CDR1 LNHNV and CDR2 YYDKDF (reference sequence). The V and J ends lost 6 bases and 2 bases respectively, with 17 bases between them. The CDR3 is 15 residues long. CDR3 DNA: TGTGCCACCAGTCCTGCCGGGACGTATACCTACGAGCAGTACTTC. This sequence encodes CATSPAGTYTYEQYF.

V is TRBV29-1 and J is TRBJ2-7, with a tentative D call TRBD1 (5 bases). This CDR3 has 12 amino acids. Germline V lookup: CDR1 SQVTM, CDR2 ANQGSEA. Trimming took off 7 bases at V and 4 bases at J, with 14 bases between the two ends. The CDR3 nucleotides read TGCAGCGGGGGCACGACCAGGTACGAGCAGTACTTC. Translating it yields CSGGTTRYEQYF.

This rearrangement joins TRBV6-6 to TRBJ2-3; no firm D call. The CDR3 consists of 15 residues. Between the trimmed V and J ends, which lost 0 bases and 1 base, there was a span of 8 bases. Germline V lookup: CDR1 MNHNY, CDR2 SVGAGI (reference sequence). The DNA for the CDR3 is TGTGCCAGCAGTTACTCGGGTGGGGGCACAGATACGCAGTATTTT. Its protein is CASSYSGGGTDTQYF.

CDR3 nucleotides: TGTGCCGGAAGGACTAGCACAGATACGCAGTATTTT. Protein sequence: CAGRTSTDTQYF. V usage is TRBV28 and J usage is TRBJ2-3, with D perhaps TRBD2 (5 bases). CDR1 is MDHEN and CDR2 is SYDVKM in the germline V gene. With 11 bases removed from V and 0 bases from J, the gap between germline ends came to 9 bases. The CDR3 has 12 residues. Based on the CDR3 plus reference TRBV28 and TRBJ2-3, the full variable domain is DVKVTQSSRYLVKRTGEKVFLECVQDMDHENMFWYRQDPGLGLRLIYFSYDVKMKEKGDIPEGYSVSREKKERFSLILESASTNQTSMYLCAGRTSTDTQYFGPGTRLTVL.

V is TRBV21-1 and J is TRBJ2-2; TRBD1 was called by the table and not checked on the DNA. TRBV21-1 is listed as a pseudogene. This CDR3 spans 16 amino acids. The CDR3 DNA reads TGTGCCAGCAGCAAAGAAGGGCAGGGGGACACCGGGGAGCTGTTTTTT. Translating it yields CASSKEGQGDTGELFF.

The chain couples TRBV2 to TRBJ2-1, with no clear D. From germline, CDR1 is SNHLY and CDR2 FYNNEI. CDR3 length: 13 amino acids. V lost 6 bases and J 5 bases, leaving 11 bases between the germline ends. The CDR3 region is CASSFSRDNEQFF. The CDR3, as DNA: TGTGCCAGCAGCTTCTCTAGAGACAATGAGCAGTTCTTC.

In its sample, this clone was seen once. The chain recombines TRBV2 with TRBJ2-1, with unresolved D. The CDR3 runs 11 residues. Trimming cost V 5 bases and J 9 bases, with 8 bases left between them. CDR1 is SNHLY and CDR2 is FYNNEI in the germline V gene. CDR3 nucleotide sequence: TGTGCCAGCAGTATACTGAGTGAGCAGTTCTTC. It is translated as CASSILSEQFF.

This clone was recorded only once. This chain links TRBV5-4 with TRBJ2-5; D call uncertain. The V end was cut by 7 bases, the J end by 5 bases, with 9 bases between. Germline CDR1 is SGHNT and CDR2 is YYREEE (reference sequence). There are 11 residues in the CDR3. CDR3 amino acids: CASGFLETQYF. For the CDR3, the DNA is TGTGCCAGCGGGTTTCTGGAGACCCAGTACTTC.